This T cell receptor beta chain was identified during a study of shared clonotypes between healthy human individuals. Turning to the study itself: Donor composition was a couple of women and three men, aged 18 to 49.

Germline V gene sequence: CDR1 MNHEY, CDR2 SMNVEV (reference sequence). The CDR3 covers 16 residues. Trimming cost V 5 bases and J 5 bases; bases outside gene matches: 12. The table came from immunoSEQ multiplex PCR; TCRdb's copy has only in-frame clones and leaves some out. The sample holds 1,500,000 or so clones, roughly 96% seen once. The TCR comes from a man between 25 and 39 years old in good health. The gene calls are TRBV27 and TRBJ2-1; 7 nucleotides match TRBD2. Sample: naive CD4+ T cells sorted from blood. Regarding subset: CD45RA+ positively selected. The CDR3 sequence: CASSEYLGEGHNEQFF. DNA for the CDR3: TGTGCCAGCAGTGAGTACCTTGGGGAGGGCCACAATGAGCAGTTCTTC.